The 14 T cell receptor beta chains below all came from one sample that was sequenced in a study of blood T cells in healthy people across ages. The second PCR ran about 6 to 12 cycles with a sample-barcoded 5' primer and J-beta primers. TCRdb fed the 5' RACE reads into MiXCR, producing one record per CDR3 protein. The profile shows 550,000 to 600,000 distinct CDR3 sequences, more than 45% of them singletons. The sample taken for sequencing was blood. These receptors were taken from a man aged 80 or over in good health.

This clonotype was observed a few times. The V gene is TRBV11-1, the J gene TRBJ1-2, with unresolved D. The germline gives CDR1 SGHAT, CDR2 FQDESV (reference sequence). The V end was cut by 5 bases, the J end by 6 bases, with 13 bases between. This CDR3 spans 13 amino acids. The CDR3 DNA sequence: TGTGCCAGCAGCCCCACCGAAAACGATGGCTACACCTTC. It is translated as CASSPTENDGYTF.

The CDR3 DNA reads as TGTGCCACCAGCAGCAGCAAAAGGACATACAATGAGCAGTTCTTC. Translation: CATSSSKRTYNEQFF. This chain links TRBV15 with TRBJ2-1; TRBD1 might be the D (5 bases). The CDR3 runs 15 residues. V was clipped by 3 bases and J by 4 bases, with 13 bases between them. Germline values: CDR1 LNHNV, CDR2 YYDKDF (reference sequence).

This clonotype was detected only a few times. The chain employs TRBV4-2 and TRBJ2-1, with D perhaps matching TRBD2 (6 bases). The CDR3 has 15 residues. Per the germline V gene, CDR1 is LGHNA and CDR2 is YNFKEQ. The V end was cut by 4 bases, the J end by 5 bases, with 15 bases between. CDR3 protein: CASSPSSGQNNEQFF. CDR3 in DNA: TGTGCCAGCAGCCCGAGTAGCGGACAAAACAATGAGCAGTTCTTC.

The chain has TRBV7-9 and TRBJ2-3; no firm D call. This CDR3 has 15 amino acids. Looked up from germline, CDR1 is SEHNR and CDR2 is FQNEAQ (reference sequence). Deletions cut 1 base from V and 6 bases from J, with 14 bases between. The CDR3 nucleotides are TGTGCCAGCAGCTTAGTCCTCCCGGAAGAGGATACGCAGTATTTT. Encoded protein: CASSLVLPEEDTQYF.

The rearrangement links TRBV11-1 to TRBJ1-4; D may be TRBD1 (5 bases). Germline V gives CDR1 SGHAT, CDR2 FQDESV (reference sequence). V shed 2 bases and J shed 3 bases, with 28 bases lying between them. This CDR3 is 21 amino acids long. CDR3 sequence: CASSLSLGMTADSGPNEKLFF. In DNA, the CDR3 is TGTGCCAGCAGCTTAAGCCTGGGCATGACAGCTGATAGTGGGCCTAATGAAAAACTGTTTTTT.

In regard to this clonotype: A much larger clone differs by one base, so this may be a read error. The chain links TRBV6-6 to TRBJ2-7, with D maybe TRBD2 (6 bases). Trimming removed 7 bases from V and 4 bases from J, with 14 bases in between. There are 13 residues in the CDR3. Per germline, CDR1 MNHNY and CDR2 SVGAGI (reference sequence). The CDR3 is CASKRGGKYEQYF. The CDR3 DNA is TGTGCCAGCAAGCGCGGAGGGAAGTACGAGCAGTACTTC.

A few counts support this clonotype. The chain recombines TRBV4-3 with TRBJ2-7; 7 bases fit TRBD2. The J segment lost 0 bases and the V segment lost 0 bases, leaving 5 bases of the junction unmatched. Germline CDR1 reads LGHNA; CDR2 reads YSLEER. The CDR3 has 16 amino acids. The CDR3 loop reads CASSQERGGSSYEQYF. DNA of the CDR3: TGCGCCAGCAGCCAAGAGAGAGGCGGGAGCTCCTACGAGCAGTACTTC.

This clonotype came up many times. This rearrangement joins TRBV6-5 to TRBJ1-5; TRBD1 aligns across 7 bases. The CDR3 covers 14 residues. Germline-derived CDR1 and CDR2 are MNHEY and SVGAGI. The junction had 6 bases not matched to a gene; V was cut back by 5 bases and J by 5 bases. The DNA of the CDR3 is TGTGCCAGCAGTCCGGGGACAGCTTATCAGCCCCAGCATTTT. Amino acid sequence: CASSPGTAYQPQHF.

The V and J genes are TRBV6-2 or TRBV6-3 and TRBJ2-1; D is uncertain. Germline CDR1 MNHEY, CDR2 SVGEGT. There are 14 residues in the CDR3. Between the trimmed V and J ends, which lost 6 bases and 8 bases, there was a span of 17 bases. The CDR3 DNA follows: TGTGCCAGCAGCGACCCTCCGAGAGTGTATGAGCAGTTCTTC. This codes for CASSDPPRVYEQFF.

The rearrangement links TRBV7-6 to TRBJ2-7, with D possibly TRBD2 on 6 matching bases. Trimming removed 3 bases from V and 2 bases from J, with 14 bases in between. CDR1 and CDR2 (germline): SGHVS, FNYEAQ. The CDR3 is 15 residues long. CDR3 DNA: TGTGCCAGCAGCTTTGCCGCTAGCGCGGCCTACGAGCAGTACTTC. Encoded protein: CASSFAASAAYEQYF.

This clonotype has more than one count but fewer than ten. The gene calls are TRBV7-9 and TRBJ2-1; D possibly uses TRBD1 or TRBD2 (5 bases each). This CDR3 comprises 14 residues. V was cut by 7 bases and J by 7 bases, with 17 bases left in between. Germline CDR1 is SEHNR and CDR2 is FQNEAQ (reference sequence). The CDR3 region is CASIPRNWGNEQFF. The CDR3 region has the DNA TGTGCCAGCATCCCTCGGAACTGGGGGAATGAGCAGTTCTTC.

DNA for the CDR3: TGTGCCAGCAGCTTAGCCCCCTTACCTAATCAGCCCCAGCATTTT. Amino acid sequence: CASSLAPLPNQPQHF. V and J are TRBV7-2 and TRBJ1-5; D gene unclear. Germline V gene lookup returns CDR1 SGHTA and CDR2 FQGNSA. The CDR3 totals 15 residues. V was clipped by 0 bases and J by 4 bases, with 10 bases between them.

The chain combines TRBV6-6 with TRBJ1-1; the D gene is possibly TRBD1 (5 bases). CDR1 and CDR2 from the germline V gene are MNHNY and SVGAGI (reference sequence). The length of the CDR3 is 15 residues. V dropped 4 bases and J dropped 0 bases, with 12 bases sitting between them. The CDR3 protein is CASSWGSNMNTEAFF. The CDR3 DNA reads as TGTGCCAGCAGTTGGGGGTCGAACATGAACACTGAAGCTTTCTTT.

V gene TRBV5-1 combines with J gene TRBJ2-3, with D uncertain. The CDR3 runs 14 residues. Germline values: CDR1 SGHRS, CDR2 YFSETQ. Trimming took 0 bases from V and 2 from J, leaving 7 bases between them. CDR3 bases: TGCGCCAGCAGCTTGGGAGCGCTCACAGATACGCAGTATTTT. Translated: CASSLGALTDTQYF.